The 30 T cell receptor beta chains presented below share a single source sample, sequenced in a study of T cells after yellow fever vaccination. TCRdb re-analysed the 5' RACE reads in MiXCR, keeping a single row per CDR3 protein. There are a few hundred thousand distinct CDR3 sequences in the sample; roughly 3.9% occur only once, and around 24% lies in the top ten. The sequences come from PBMCs, collected 5 days after the yellow fever booster vaccination. These receptors originate from a man between 18 and 35 years old who received the YFV17D yellow fever vaccine.

This chain connects TRBV4-2 to TRBJ2-5, with 8 bases aligning to TRBD2. The V gene end was trimmed by 1 base and the J gene end by 5 bases; junction bases not matched to a gene: 9. CDR1 LGHNA and CDR2 YNFKEQ come from the germline V gene. The CDR3 consists of 16 residues. In DNA form, the CDR3 reads TGTGCCAGCAGCCAAGGAAGCGGGGGAGGGATGGAGACCCAGTACTTC. This translates into CASSQGSGGGMETQYF.

The chain couples TRBV5-1 to TRBJ2-1; the D gene is possibly TRBD2 (6 bases). V gave up 5 bases and J gave up 5 bases, with 14 bases separating them. The CDR3 has 14 amino acids. Germline V gene sequence: CDR1 SGHRS, CDR2 YFSETQ. DNA of the CDR3: TGCGCCAGCAGACATCCGACGGGGGACAATGAGCAGTTCTTC. It specifies CASRHPTGDNEQFF.

This clonotype was counted between two and nine times. The chain joins TRBV7-8 to TRBJ2-2; 11 bases map to TRBD2. CDR1 and CDR2 from the germline V gene are SGHVS and FQNEAQ. The CDR3 loop spans 19 amino acids. V shed 7 bases and J 3 bases; nucleotides not matched to a gene: 16. The CDR3 nucleotides are TGTGCCAGCACCCCTAGTAGCCGTAGACTAGCGGGGCACACCGGGGAGCTGTTTTTT. It translates to CASTPSSRRLAGHTGELFF.

The J gene is TRBJ2-6, the V gene TRBV12-3 or TRBV12-4; no firm D call. This CDR3 is 13 amino acids long. Trimming removed 5 bases from V and 3 bases from J, with 5 bases in between. In DNA form, the CDR3 reads TGTGCCAGCAGTAACGGTGGGGCCAACGTCCTGACTTTC. Translated, it gives CASSNGGANVLTF.

This sequence joins TRBV4-3 and TRBJ1-4, with 10 bases matching TRBD1. CDR3 length: 18 amino acids. After removal of 0 bases from V and 7 bases from J, the junction contained 11 bases not matched to a gene. In germline, CDR1 is LGHNA, CDR2 YSLEER. This chain's CDR3 is CASSQDGGQGVTGEKLFF. The DNA of the CDR3 is TGCGCCAGCAGCCAAGATGGAGGACAGGGGGTAACTGGTGAAAAACTGTTTTTT.

The sample holds a few counts of this clonotype. J is TRBJ1-2 and V is TRBV7-2, with 7 positions matching TRBD1. The CDR3 sequence is 14 residues long. Germline lookup yields CDR1 SGHTA and CDR2 FQGNSA. V trimming: 6 bases; J trimming: 6 bases; junction bases outside the gene matches: 10. The CDR3 here is CASRPPGQRHGYTF. The DNA for the CDR3 is TGTGCCAGCAGGCCTCCGGGACAGAGGCATGGCTACACCTTC. Full variable domain (remainder filled in from reference TRBV7-2 and TRBJ1-2): GAGVSQSPSNKVTEKGKDVELRCDPISGHTALYWYRQSLGQGLEFLIYFQGNSAPDKSGLPSDRFSAERTGGSVSTLTIQRTQQEDSAVYLCASRPPGQRHGYTFGSGTRLTVV.

This clonotype was observed a handful of times. CDR3 sequence (DNA): TGTGCCAGCAGCTTGCGACAAGCGCAAGAGCAGTACTTC. It encodes CASSLRQAQEQYF. This sequence joins TRBV5-6 and TRBJ2-7; D unresolved. The CDR3 length is 13 residues. Trimming pared 1 base from V and 7 bases from J, leaving 12 bases between. Germline values: CDR1 SGHDT, CDR2 YYEEEE.

This clonotype was detected a few times. The chain combines TRBV4-1 with TRBJ1-1; 11 nucleotides align to TRBD1. CDR1 is MGHRA and CDR2 is YSYEKL in the germline V gene. The CDR3 runs to 18 residues. Trimming removed 4 bases from V and 5 bases from J; junction bases left unmatched: 15. This CDR3 reads CASSRNAPGQGVWTEAFF. DNA of the CDR3: TGCGCCAGCAGCCGGAACGCACCGGGACAGGGGGTTTGGACTGAAGCTTTCTTT.

This chain uses TRBV12-3 or TRBV12-4 with TRBJ2-1; D perhaps matches TRBD2 (7 bases). Trimming pared 11 bases from V and 7 bases from J, leaving 18 bases between. The CDR3 length is 13 residues. CDR3 DNA sequence: TGTGCCTCCCGAACGGGGGGCTGGAATGAGCAGTTCTTC. This translates into CASRTGGWNEQFF.

This clonotype showed up just a few times. V and J are TRBV5-1 and TRBJ2-5, with D unresolved. The CDR3 consists of 14 residues. V lost 4 bases and J 3 bases, leaving 13 bases between the germline ends. Looked up from germline, CDR1 is SGHRS and CDR2 is YFSETQ. CDR3 sequence reads: CASSRILEEETQYF. The CDR3, as DNA: TGCGCCAGCAGCCGAATTTTAGAGGAAGAGACCCAGTACTTC.

The genes are TRBV5-6 and TRBJ1-6, with no clear D. Germline V gene sequence: CDR1 SGHDT, CDR2 YYEEEE. The V end lost 1 base, the J end lost 10 bases, and 12 bases lay between the germline ends. This CDR3 has 14 residues. CDR3 nucleotide sequence: TGTGCCAGCAGCTTGATCACAGCGGGATCACCCCTCCACTTT. Translated: CASSLITAGSPLHF. Variable domain in full (rest from reference TRBV5-6 and TRBJ1-6): DAGVTQSPTHLIKTRGQQVTLRCSPKSGHDTVSWYQQALGQGPQFIFQYYEEEERQRGNFPDRFSGHQFPNYSSELNVNALLLGDSALYLCASSLITAGSPLHFGNGTRLTVT.

This sequence joins TRBV6-2 or TRBV6-3 and TRBJ2-1; either TRBD1 or TRBD2 may supply D (5 bases each). Germline-derived CDR1 and CDR2 are MNHEY and SVGEGT. The V gene lost 5 bases and the J gene lost 3 bases, with 14 bases spanning the gap. The CDR3 has 15 residues. CDR3 sequence (DNA): TGTGCCAGCAGTCTCCGGGACGGCAACTACAATGAGCAGTTCTTC. Translating it yields CASSLRDGNYNEQFF.

Many counts were recorded for this clonotype. J is TRBJ1-1 and V is TRBV3-1; no clear D gene. The CDR3 loop spans 13 amino acids. V lost 1 base, J lost 0 bases, and 3 bases lay in between. Germline CDR1 LGHDT, CDR2 YNNKEL (reference sequence). The CDR3 nucleotides read TGTGCCAGCAGCCAAGGGGTGAACACTGAAGCTTTCTTT. It specifies CASSQGVNTEAFF.

Ten or more counts support this clonotype. The chain uses TRBV30 and TRBJ1-3; no definite D call. The CDR3 sequence is 14 residues long. The V gene's germline CDR1 is GTSNPN and CDR2 SVGIG (reference sequence). Trimming cost V 1 base and J 0 bases, with 7 bases left between them. CDR3 nucleotides: TGTGCCTGGAGTGAAGGCCACTCTGGAAACACCATATATTTT. This gives the protein CAWSEGHSGNTIYF.

This clonotype was detected many times. The rearrangement joins TRBV18 to TRBJ2-1, with 8 bases lining up with TRBD1. Trimming took 4 bases from V and 6 from J; bases not matched to a gene: 5. In germline, CDR1 is KGHSH, CDR2 LQKENI. The CDR3 runs 14 residues. The CDR3 bases are TGTGCCAGCTCACTGACAGGGGCCATCAATGAGCAGTTCTTC. This encodes CASSLTGAINEQFF.

This clonotype was counted a few times. J is TRBJ1-2 and V is TRBV7-9; 9 bases line up with TRBD1. Per germline, CDR1 SEHNR and CDR2 FQNEAQ (reference sequence). The length of the CDR3 is 14 residues. V was pared by 5 bases and J by 4 bases, with 5 bases of the junction left unmatched. For the CDR3, the DNA is TGTGCCAGCAGCCGAACAGGGGGCATCTATGGCTACACCTTC. This gives the protein CASSRTGGIYGYTF.

The sample holds many counts of this clonotype. The gene calls are TRBV6-2 or TRBV6-3 and TRBJ1-1, with no clear D. The CDR3 has 13 residues. CDR1 and CDR2 from the germline V gene are MNHEY and SVGEGT. The V and J ends lost 4 bases and 1 base respectively, with 7 bases between them. The CDR3 DNA is TGTGCCAGCAGTTCCAGCGCGAACACTGAAGCTTTCTTT. This translates into CASSSSANTEAFF.

This clonotype was recorded many times. This chain uses TRBV4-2 with TRBJ1-4; tentative D call: TRBD1 (5 bases). CDR3 length equals 15 residues. The germline V and J ends were trimmed by 3 bases and 3 bases, with 11 bases remaining between them. Germline CDR1 LGHNA, CDR2 YNFKEQ. The CDR3 DNA follows: TGTGCCAGCAGCCACTGGGGGGGTTCTAATGAAAAACTGTTTTTT. As protein: CASSHWGGSNEKLFF.

This clonotype was counted at least ten times. The chain is built from TRBV5-1 and TRBJ2-5, with D uncertain. In germline, CDR1 is SGHRS, CDR2 YFSETQ. This CDR3 region has 15 residues. V lost 2 bases, J lost 5 bases, and 16 bases lay in between. The CDR3 DNA reads as TGCGCCAGCAGCTTCACTCGACCGAGTCAGGAGACCCAGTACTTC. Residues: CASSFTRPSQETQYF. Together with reference TRBV5-1 and TRBJ2-5, the CDR3 gives the full variable domain: KAGVTQTPRYLIKTRGQQVTLSCSPISGHRSVSWYQQTPGQGLQFLFEYFSETQRNKGNFPGRFSGRQFSNSRSEMNVSTLELGDSALYLCASSFTRPSQETQYFGPGTRLLVL.

J is TRBJ1-5 and V is TRBV19; D not resolved. Germline-derived CDR1 and CDR2 are LNHDA and SQIVND (reference sequence). CDR3 length: 13 residues. Trimming removed 0 bases at V and 2 bases at J, with 2 bases between. The CDR3 DNA reads TGTGCCAGTAGTATAGAGGGCAATCAGCCCCAGCATTTT. Translation: CASSIEGNQPQHF.

A few counts support this clonotype. The J gene is TRBJ2-1, the V gene TRBV20-1, with D tentatively TRBD2 (6 bases). The germline V gene has CDR1 DFQATT and CDR2 SNEGSKA (reference sequence). V lost 6 bases, J lost 6 bases, and 12 bases lay in between. CDR3 length: 12 amino acids. CDR3 residues: CSARTNPNEQFF. The CDR3 region has the DNA TGCAGTGCGAGGACTAATCCCAATGAGCAGTTCTTC.

This clonotype occurred a few times. The chain links TRBV4-3 to TRBJ1-2; 8 bases agree with TRBD1. The CDR3 spans 15 residues. Trimming at V came to 0 bases and at J to 8 bases, leaving 8 bases not matched to a gene. CDR1 is LGHNA and CDR2 is YSLEER in the germline V gene. CDR3 sequence reads: CASSQDGDRGGGYTF. In DNA, the CDR3 is TGCGCCAGCAGCCAAGATGGCGACAGGGGAGGAGGCTACACCTTC.

This clonotype turned up a few times. The chain carries TRBV11-3 and TRBJ2-3; 7 bases map to TRBD2. Trimming took 0 bases from V and 2 from J; bases not matched to a gene: 5. The CDR3 has 16 amino acids. Germline assignment: CDR1 SGHNT and CDR2 YENEEA. CDR3 region: CASSLDLGGTTDTQYF. Here the CDR3 DNA reads TGTGCCAGCAGCTTAGATCTCGGGGGGACCACAGATACGCAGTATTTT.

The chain combines TRBV27 with TRBJ1-2, with D hard to call. Trimming shortened V by 4 bases and J by 0 bases, and 12 bases separated the two germline ends. Germline V gene data show CDR1 as MNHEY and CDR2 as SMNVEV (reference sequence). The CDR3 extends over 15 amino acids. The CDR3, as DNA: TGTGCCAGCAGTTACCTTCCCCTAGCTAACTATGGCTACACCTTC. It translates to CASSYLPLANYGYTF.

This sequence joins TRBV6-1 and TRBJ2-1, with 10 bases fitting TRBD1. Looked up from germline, CDR1 is MNHNS and CDR2 is SASEGT. With V trimmed by 8 bases and J by 7 bases, 17 bases remained unmatched. The CDR3 loop spans 17 amino acids. CDR3 DNA: TGTGCCAGCGGGGACAGGGGCGACAGTTCCGGAGTTAATGAGCAGTTCTTC. It translates to CASGDRGDSSGVNEQFF.

This clonotype was detected ten times or more. The chain joins TRBV29-1 to TRBJ2-3; 9 bases are shared with TRBD1. CDR3 length: 16 residues. J lost 3 bases, V lost 6 bases, and 13 bases had no gene match. Per germline, CDR1 SQVTM and CDR2 ANQGSEA. CDR3 DNA sequence: TGCAGCGTCACCCACCCTGACAGGGGGGTAACAGATACGCAGTATTTT. Its translation: CSVTHPDRGVTDTQYF.

This clonotype was observed a handful of times. The chain has TRBV9 and TRBJ2-1, with TRBD2 matching over 15 bases. Trimming removed 4 bases from V and 5 bases from J; junction bases left unmatched: 7. CDR1 SGDLS and CDR2 YYNGEE come from the germline V gene. The CDR3 has 17 residues. The chain's CDR3 is CASSSGTSGGRHNEQFF. The CDR3 bases are TGTGCCAGCAGCTCCGGGACTAGCGGGGGGAGGCACAATGAGCAGTTCTTC.

This clonotype was observed a handful of times. V gene TRBV4-2 combines with J gene TRBJ1-3, with TRBD1 matching over 7 bases. Per germline, CDR1 LGHNA and CDR2 YNFKEQ. The CDR3 covers 15 residues. V shed 4 bases, J shed 4 bases, and the junction held 7 bases outside the gene matches. CDR3 nucleotides: TGTGCCAGCAGCCCCGACAGGGCGGGCGGAAACACCATATATTTT. Translated: CASSPDRAGGNTIYF.

This clonotype was counted only a few times. V is TRBV20-1 and J is TRBJ2-7; D is unclear. Trimming cost V 4 bases and J 0 bases, with 4 bases left between them. Germline assignment: CDR1 DFQATT and CDR2 SNEGSKA (reference sequence). The CDR3 runs 11 residues. The CDR3 DNA reads TGCAGTGCTACCGTCTCCTACGAGCAGTACTTC. It codes for CSATVSYEQYF.

A few counts support this clonotype. This chain links TRBV3-1 with TRBJ1-2, with D uncertain. From germline, CDR1 is LGHDT and CDR2 YNNKEL (reference sequence). The ends were cut back, 4 bases at V and 4 bases at J, with 22 bases in the middle. This CDR3 region has 17 residues. This CDR3 reads CASSRRLARETGYGYTF. CDR3 DNA sequence: TGTGCCAGCAGCCGTCGCCTGGCCAGAGAGACCGGCTATGGCTACACCTTC.